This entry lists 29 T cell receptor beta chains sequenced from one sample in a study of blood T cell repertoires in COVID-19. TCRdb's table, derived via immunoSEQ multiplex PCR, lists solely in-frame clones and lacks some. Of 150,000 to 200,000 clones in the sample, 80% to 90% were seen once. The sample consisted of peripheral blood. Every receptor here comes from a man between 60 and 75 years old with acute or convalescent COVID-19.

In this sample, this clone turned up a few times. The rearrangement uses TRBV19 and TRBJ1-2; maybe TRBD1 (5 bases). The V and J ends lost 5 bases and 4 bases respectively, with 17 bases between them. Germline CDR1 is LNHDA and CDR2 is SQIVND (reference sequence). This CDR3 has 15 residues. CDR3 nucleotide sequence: TGTGCCAGTAGTCTCCCTGGCAGGGATCCCTATGGCTACACCTTC. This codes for CASSLPGRDPYGYTF.

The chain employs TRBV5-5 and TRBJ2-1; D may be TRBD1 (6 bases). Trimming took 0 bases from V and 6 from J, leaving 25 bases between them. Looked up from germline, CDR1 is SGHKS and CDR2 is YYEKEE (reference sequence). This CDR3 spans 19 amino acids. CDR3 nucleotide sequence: TGTGCCAGCAGCTTGGTACAGGGTGGACGGGACCGATGGGGCAATGAGCAGTTCTTC. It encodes CASSLVQGGRDRWGNEQFF.

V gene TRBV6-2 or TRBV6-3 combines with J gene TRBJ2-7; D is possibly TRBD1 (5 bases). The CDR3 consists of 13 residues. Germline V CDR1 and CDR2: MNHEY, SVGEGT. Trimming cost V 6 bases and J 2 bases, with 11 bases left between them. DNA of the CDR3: TGTGCCAGCAGGCCTACAGGCGCCTACGAGCAGTACTTC. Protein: CASRPTGAYEQYF.

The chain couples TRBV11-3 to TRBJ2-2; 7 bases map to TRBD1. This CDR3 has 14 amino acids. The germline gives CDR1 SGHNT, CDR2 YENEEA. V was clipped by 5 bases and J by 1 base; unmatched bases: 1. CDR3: CASSHRGNTGELFF. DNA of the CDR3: TGTGCCAGCAGCCACAGGGGGAACACCGGGGAGCTGTTTTTT.

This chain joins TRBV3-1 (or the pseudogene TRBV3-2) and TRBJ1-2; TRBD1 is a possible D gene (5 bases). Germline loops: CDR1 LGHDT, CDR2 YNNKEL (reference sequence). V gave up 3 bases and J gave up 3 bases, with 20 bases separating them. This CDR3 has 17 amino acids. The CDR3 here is CASSHYLRGGNYYGYTF. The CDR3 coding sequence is TGTGCCAGCAGCCATTACCTTCGGGGGGGGAATTACTATGGCTACACCTTC.

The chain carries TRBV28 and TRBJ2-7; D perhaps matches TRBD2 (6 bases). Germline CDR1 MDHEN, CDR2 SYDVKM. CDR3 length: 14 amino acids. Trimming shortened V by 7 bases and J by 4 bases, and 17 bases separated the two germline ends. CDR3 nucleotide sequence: TGTGCCAGCAATGGGGCGGGGTCCCCTTACGAGCAGTACTTC. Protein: CASNGAGSPYEQYF. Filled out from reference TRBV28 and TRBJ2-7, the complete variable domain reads DVKVTQSSRYLVKRTGEKVFLECVQDMDHENMFWYRQDPGLGLRLIYFSYDVKMKEKGDIPEGYSVSREKKERFSLILESASTNQTSMYLCASNGAGSPYEQYFGPGTRLTVT.

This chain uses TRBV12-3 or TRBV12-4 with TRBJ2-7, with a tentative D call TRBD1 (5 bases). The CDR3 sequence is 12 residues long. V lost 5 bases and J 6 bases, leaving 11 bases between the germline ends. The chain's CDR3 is CASSLQGGEQYF. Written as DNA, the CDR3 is TGTGCCAGCAGTCTCCAGGGCGGCGAGCAGTACTTC.

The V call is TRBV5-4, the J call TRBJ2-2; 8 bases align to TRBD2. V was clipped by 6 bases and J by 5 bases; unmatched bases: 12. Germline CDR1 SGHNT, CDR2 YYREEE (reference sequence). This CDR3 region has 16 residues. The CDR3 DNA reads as TGTGCCAGCACCCGAACAGCGGGAGTTGTAACCGGGGAGCTGTTTTTT. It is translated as CASTRTAGVVTGELFF.

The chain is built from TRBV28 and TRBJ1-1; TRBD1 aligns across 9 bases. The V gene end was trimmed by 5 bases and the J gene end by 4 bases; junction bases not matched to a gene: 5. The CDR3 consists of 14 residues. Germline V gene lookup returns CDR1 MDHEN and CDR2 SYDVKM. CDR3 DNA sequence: TGTGCCAGCAGTACCGGGACAGGGACCACTGAAGCTTTCTTT. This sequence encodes CASSTGTGTTEAFF. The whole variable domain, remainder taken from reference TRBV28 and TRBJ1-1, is DVKVTQSSRYLVKRTGEKVFLECVQDMDHENMFWYRQDPGLGLRLIYFSYDVKMKEKGDIPEGYSVSREKKERFSLILESASTNQTSMYLCASSTGTGTTEAFFGQGTRLTVV.

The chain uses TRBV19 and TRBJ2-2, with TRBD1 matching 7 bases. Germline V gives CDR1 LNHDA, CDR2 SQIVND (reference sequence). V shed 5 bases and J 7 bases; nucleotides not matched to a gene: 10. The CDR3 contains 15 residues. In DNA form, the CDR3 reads TGTGCCAGTAGTTTACCCCGACAGGGCAGCGGGGAGCTGTTTTTT. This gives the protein CASSLPRQGSGELFF.

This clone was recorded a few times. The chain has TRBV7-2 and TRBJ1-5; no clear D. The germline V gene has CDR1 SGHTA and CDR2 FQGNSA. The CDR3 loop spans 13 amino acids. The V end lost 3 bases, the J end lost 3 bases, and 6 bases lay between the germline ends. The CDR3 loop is CASSFQSNQPQHF. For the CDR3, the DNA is TGTGCCAGCAGCTTCCAGTCCAATCAGCCCCAGCATTTT.

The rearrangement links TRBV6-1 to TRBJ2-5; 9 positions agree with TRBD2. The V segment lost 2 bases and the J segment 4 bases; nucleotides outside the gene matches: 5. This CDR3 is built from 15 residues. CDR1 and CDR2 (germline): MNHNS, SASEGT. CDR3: CASSELAGGGETQYF. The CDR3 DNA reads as TGTGCCAGCAGTGAATTGGCGGGAGGGGGAGAGACCCAGTACTTC.

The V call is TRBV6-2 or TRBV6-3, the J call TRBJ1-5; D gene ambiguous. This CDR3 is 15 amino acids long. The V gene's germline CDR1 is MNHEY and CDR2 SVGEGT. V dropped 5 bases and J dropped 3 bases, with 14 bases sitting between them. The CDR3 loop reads CASSPSGFLNQPQHF. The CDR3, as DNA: TGTGCCAGCAGTCCGTCGGGGTTCCTCAATCAGCCCCAGCATTTT.

CDR3 DNA: TGTGCCAGCAGTCTTAGTTCGGGCAATCAGCCCCAGCATTTT. It yields the protein CASSLSSGNQPQHF. The chain links TRBV27 to TRBJ1-5; D unclear. The length of the CDR3 is 14 residues. Germline V gene data show CDR1 as MNHEY and CDR2 as SMNVEV (reference sequence). V shed 5 bases and J shed 2 bases, with 10 bases lying between them.

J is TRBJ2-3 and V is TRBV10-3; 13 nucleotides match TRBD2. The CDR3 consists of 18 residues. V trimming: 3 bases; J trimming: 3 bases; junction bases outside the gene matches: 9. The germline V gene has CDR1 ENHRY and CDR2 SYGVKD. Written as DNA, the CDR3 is TGTGCCATCAGTGACCCGGGACTAGCGGGATACTCTACAGATACGCAGTATTTT. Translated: CAISDPGLAGYSTDTQYF.

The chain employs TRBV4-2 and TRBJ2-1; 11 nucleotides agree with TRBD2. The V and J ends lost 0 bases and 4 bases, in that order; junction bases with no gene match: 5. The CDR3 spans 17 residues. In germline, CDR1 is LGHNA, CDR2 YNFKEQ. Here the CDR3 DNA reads TGTGCCAGCAGCCAAGAAGTGGCTAGCGGGAGGTACAATGAGCAGTTCTTC. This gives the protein CASSQEVASGRYNEQFF.

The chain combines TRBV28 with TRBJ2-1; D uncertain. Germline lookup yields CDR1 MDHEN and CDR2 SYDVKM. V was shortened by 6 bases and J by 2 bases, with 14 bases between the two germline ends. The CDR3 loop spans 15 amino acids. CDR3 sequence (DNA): TGTGCCAGCAGCCTCGCGGCGGTAACCTACAATGAGCAGTTCTTC. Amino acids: CASSLAAVTYNEQFF. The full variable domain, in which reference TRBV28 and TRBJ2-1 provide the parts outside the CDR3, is DVKVTQSSRYLVKRTGEKVFLECVQDMDHENMFWYRQDPGLGLRLIYFSYDVKMKEKGDIPEGYSVSREKKERFSLILESASTNQTSMYLCASSLAAVTYNEQFFGPGTRLTVL.

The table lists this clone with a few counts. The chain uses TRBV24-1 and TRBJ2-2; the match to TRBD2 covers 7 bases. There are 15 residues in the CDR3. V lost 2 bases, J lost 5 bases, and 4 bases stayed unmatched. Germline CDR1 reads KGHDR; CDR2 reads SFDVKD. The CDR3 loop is CATSDSGTKTGELFF. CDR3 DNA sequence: TGTGCCACCAGTGATTCCGGGACTAAGACCGGGGAGCTGTTTTTT.

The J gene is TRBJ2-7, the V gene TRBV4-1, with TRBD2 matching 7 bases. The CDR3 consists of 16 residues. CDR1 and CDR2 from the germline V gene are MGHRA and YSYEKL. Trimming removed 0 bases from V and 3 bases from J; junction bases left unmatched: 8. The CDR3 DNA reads TGCGCCAGCAGCCAAGACCGTTGGGCTAGCGGCTACGAGCAGTACTTC. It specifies CASSQDRWASGYEQYF.

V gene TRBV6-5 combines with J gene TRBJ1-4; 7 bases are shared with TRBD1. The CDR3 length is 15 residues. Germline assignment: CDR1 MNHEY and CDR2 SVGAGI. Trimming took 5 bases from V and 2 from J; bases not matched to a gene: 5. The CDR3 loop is CASSPTGETNEKLFF. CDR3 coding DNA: TGTGCCAGCAGTCCCACAGGGGAGACTAATGAAAAACTGTTTTTT.

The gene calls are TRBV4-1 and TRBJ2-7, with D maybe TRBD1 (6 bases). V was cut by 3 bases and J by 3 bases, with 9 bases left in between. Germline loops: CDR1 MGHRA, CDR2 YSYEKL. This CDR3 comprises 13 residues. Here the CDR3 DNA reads TGCGCCAGCAGCCAGGACAGAGTCTACGAGCAGTACTTC. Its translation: CASSQDRVYEQYF.

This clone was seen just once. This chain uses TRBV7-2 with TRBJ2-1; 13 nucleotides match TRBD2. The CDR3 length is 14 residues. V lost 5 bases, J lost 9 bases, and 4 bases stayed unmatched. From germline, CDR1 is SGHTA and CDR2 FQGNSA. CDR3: CASSPTSGRGEQFF. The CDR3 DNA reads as TGTGCCAGCAGCCCTACTAGCGGGAGGGGTGAGCAGTTCTTC.

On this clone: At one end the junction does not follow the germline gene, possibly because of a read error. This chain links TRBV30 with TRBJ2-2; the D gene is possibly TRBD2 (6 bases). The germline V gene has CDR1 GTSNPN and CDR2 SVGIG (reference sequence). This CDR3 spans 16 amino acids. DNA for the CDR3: TGTGCCCGGAGAAGGGGTAGCGGCTTAAACACCGGGGAGCTGTTTTTT. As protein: CARRRGSGLNTGELFF.

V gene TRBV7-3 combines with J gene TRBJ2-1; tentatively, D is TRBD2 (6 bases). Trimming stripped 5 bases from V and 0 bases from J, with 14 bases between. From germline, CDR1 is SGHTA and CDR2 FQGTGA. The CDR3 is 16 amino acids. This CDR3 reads CASSPTLAPSYNEQFF. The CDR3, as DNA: TGTGCCAGCAGCCCTACTCTAGCGCCCTCCTACAATGAGCAGTTCTTC.

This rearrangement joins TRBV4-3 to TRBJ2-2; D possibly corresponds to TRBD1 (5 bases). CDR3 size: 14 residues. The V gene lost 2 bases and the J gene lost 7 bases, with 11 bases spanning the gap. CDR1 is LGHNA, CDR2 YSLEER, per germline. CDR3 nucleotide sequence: TGCGCCAGCAGCCAAAGGGGATCTGGCGGGGAGCTGTTTTTT. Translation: CASSQRGSGGELFF.

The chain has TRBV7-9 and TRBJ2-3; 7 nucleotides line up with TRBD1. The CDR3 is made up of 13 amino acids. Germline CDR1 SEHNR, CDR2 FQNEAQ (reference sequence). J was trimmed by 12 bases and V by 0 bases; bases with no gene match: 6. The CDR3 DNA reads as TGTGCCAGCAGCTTAGCCGTGGGGGACAGTCAGTATTTT. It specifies CASSLAVGDSQYF.

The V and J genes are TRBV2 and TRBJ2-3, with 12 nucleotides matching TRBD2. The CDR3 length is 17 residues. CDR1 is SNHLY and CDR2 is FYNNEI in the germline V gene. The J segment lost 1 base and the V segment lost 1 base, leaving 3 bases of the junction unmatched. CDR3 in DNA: TGTGCCAGCAGTGAAGGGACTAGCGGGATGGGCACAGATACGCAGTATTTT. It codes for CASSEGTSGMGTDTQYF.

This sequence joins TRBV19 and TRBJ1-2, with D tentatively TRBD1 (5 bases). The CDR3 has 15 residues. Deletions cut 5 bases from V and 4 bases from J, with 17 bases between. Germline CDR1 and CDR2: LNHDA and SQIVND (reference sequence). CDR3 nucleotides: TGTGCCAGTAGTCCCAACCCCCTGGGGCGCTATGGCTACACCTTC. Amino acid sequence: CASSPNPLGRYGYTF.

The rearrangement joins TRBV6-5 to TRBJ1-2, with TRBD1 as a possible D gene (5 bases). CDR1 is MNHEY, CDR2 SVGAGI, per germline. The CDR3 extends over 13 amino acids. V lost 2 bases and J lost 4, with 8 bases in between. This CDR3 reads CASSYGRGYGYTF. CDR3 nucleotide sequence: TGTGCCAGCAGTTACGGAAGGGGCTATGGCTACACCTTC.